A few counts support the clone carrying this T cell receptor (beta chain). One entry per CDR3 protein, called by TCRdb with MiXCR from the reads. The sample shows about 330,000 distinct CDR3 sequences, around 9.5% of them seen only once. The data belong to a study of T cell repertoires in cytomegalovirus infection. The V gene's germline CDR1 is KGHDR and CDR2 SFDVKD. The CDR3 loop spans 15 amino acids. Trimming removed 0 bases from V and 6 bases from J, with 13 bases in between. This sequence joins TRBV24-1 and TRBJ1-1; a weak D match, TRBD1 (5 bases). This receptor was taken from a human donor in good health (CMV status not recorded). Some clones in this sample may be carry-over from other donors' samples. Material: PBMCs. CDR3 coding DNA: TGTGCCACCAGTGATTTGAAGGGGCGCAGGGCTGAAGCTTTCTTT. This codes for CATSDLKGRRAEAFF.